The T cell receptor (beta chain) under discussion was sequenced for a study of blood T cell repertoires in COVID-19. Study information: Both acute and convalescent COVID-19 samples were obtained from the United States, Italy and Spain. PBMCs, B-cell-depleted T cells, or T cells provided the cDNA or gDNA that made up the material.

Per the study methods: Researchers report that nucleated cell counts were estimated from reference gene primer amplification. Here immunoSEQ multiplex PCR was the method, and the copy in TCRdb shows in-frame clones only, minus some. The V and J calls and clone size come from that table; D and trimming were worked out from the DNA. Here the sample spans approximately 160,000 clones, over 80% being singletons. This receptor was identified in a woman in her sixties or seventies with acute or convalescent COVID-19. The specimen sequenced was peripheral blood.

CDR3: CAISSLEGANEQYF. CDR3 in DNA: TGTGCCATCAGCTCCTTGGAAGGGGCGAACGAGCAGTACTTC. The V gene is TRBV10-3, the J gene TRBJ2-7, with a possible D match to TRBD1 (5 bases). Germline V gene lookup returns CDR1 ENHRY and CDR2 SYGVKD. The CDR3 totals 14 residues. The V gene lost 6 bases and the J gene lost 5 bases, with 17 bases spanning the gap.